This T cell receptor (beta chain) was documented in a study of control samples from healthy donors and cancer patients. TCRdb's table, derived via immunoSEQ multiplex PCR, lists solely in-frame clones and lacks some. The sample lists 84,000 or so clones; about nine tenths were seen once. CDR1 and CDR2 from the germline V gene are SGHNT and YYREEE (reference sequence). The germline V and J ends were trimmed by 4 bases and 0 bases, with 14 bases remaining between them. This CDR3 region has 15 residues. Input material: blood. The TCR sequence derives from a man aged 50-60 years in good health. V usage is TRBV5-4 and J usage is TRBJ2-7; possibly TRBD2 for D (6 bases). The CDR3 loop is CASSLGGAGSYEQYF. The CDR3 DNA reads TGTGCCAGCAGCCTGGGGGGTGCAGGCTCCTACGAGCAGTACTTC.